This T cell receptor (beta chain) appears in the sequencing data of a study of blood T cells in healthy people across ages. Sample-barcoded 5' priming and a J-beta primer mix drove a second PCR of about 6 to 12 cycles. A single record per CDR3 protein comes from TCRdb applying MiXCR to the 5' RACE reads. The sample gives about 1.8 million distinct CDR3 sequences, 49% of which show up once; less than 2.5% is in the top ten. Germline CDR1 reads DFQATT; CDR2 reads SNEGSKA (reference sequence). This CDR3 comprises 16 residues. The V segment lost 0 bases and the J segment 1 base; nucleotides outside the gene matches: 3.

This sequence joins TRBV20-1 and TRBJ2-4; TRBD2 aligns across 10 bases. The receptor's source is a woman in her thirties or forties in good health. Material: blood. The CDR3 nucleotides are TGCAGTGCTAGAGAAGCACTAGCGGGGGCCAAAAACATTCAGTACTTC. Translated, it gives CSAREALAGAKNIQYF.